A selection of T cell receptor beta chains follows, all from one sample in a study of blood T cell repertoires in COVID-19. Sequenced by immunoSEQ multiplex PCR; TCRdb stores in-frame clones only, minus some. The data contain roughly 500,000 clones, roughly nine tenths of them singletons. Sequences were obtained from peripheral blood. The receptors come from a man between 18 and 29 years old with COVID-19, enrolled during active disease. CDR3s include the opening cysteine and the closing phenylalanine or tryptophan. Each record gives: clone size, V gene, D gene, J gene, CDR3 length, CDR3 DNA, CDR3 protein. A D gene is named only where the DNA matches it firmly. The size of a clone is reported for some rows only, either as once, few or many, or as a class for expanded clones.

clone size: -; V gene: TRBV12-5; D gene: -; J gene: TRBJ1-1; CDR3 length: 13; CDR3 DNA: TGTGCTAGTGGTAGAGTTTTTGGCACTGAAGCTTTCTTT; CDR3 protein: CASGRVFGTEAFF
clone size: -; V gene: TRBV7-8; D gene: -; J gene: TRBJ2-6; CDR3 length: 18; CDR3 DNA: TGTGCCAGCAGCTTAAGGAGGCGGTCCAGCTCTGGGGCCAACGTCCTGACTTTC; CDR3 protein: CASSLRRRSSSGANVLTF
clone size: -; V gene: TRBV6-4; D gene: -; J gene: TRBJ2-7; CDR3 length: 14; CDR3 DNA: TGTGCCAGCAGTCCTCCCAGGGTCTACTACGAGCAGTACTTC; CDR3 protein: CASSPPRVYYEQYF
clone size: -; V gene: TRBV20-1; D gene: -; J gene: TRBJ2-1; CDR3 length: 11; CDR3 DNA: TGCAGTGCGATCGGAGGTCATGAGCAGTTCTTC; CDR3 protein: CSAIGGHEQFF
clone size: -; V gene: TRBV7-9; D gene: TRBD1; J gene: TRBJ1-1; CDR3 length: 13; CDR3 DNA: TGTGCCAGCAGCGGGACAGGGGGAACTGAAGCTTTCTTT; CDR3 protein: CASSGTGGTEAFF
clone size: -; V gene: TRBV5-4; D gene: -; J gene: TRBJ2-5; CDR3 length: 14; CDR3 DNA: TGTGCCAGCAGCTTGGGGGGGCCTAAAGAGACCCAGTACTTC; CDR3 protein: CASSLGGPKETQYF
clone size: -; V gene: TRBV4-1; D gene: TRBD1; J gene: TRBJ2-3; CDR3 length: 16; CDR3 DNA: TGCGCCAGCAGCCCAGCCGGGACAGGGAGCACAGATACGCAGTATTTT; CDR3 protein: CASSPAGTGSTDTQYF
clone size: -; V gene: TRBV5-4; D gene: -; J gene: TRBJ2-7; CDR3 length: 14; CDR3 DNA: TGTGCCAGCAGCTTGTACGGCGGGGTAGGCGAGCAGTACTTC; CDR3 protein: CASSLYGGVGEQYF
clone size: -; V gene: TRBV6-2/TRBV6-3; D gene: TRBD2; J gene: TRBJ2-3; CDR3 length: 15; CDR3 DNA: TGTGCCAGCAGTTCCTGGACTAGCGGTGCAGATACGCAGTATTTT; CDR3 protein: CASSSWTSGADTQYF
clone size: -; V gene: TRBV10-1; D gene: TRBD2; J gene: TRBJ2-7; CDR3 length: 15; CDR3 DNA: TGCGCCAGCAGTTCTAGCGGGGGCTCGGGGTACGAGCAGTACTTC; CDR3 protein: CASSSSGGSGYEQYF
clone size: -; V gene: TRBV7-9; D gene: -; J gene: TRBJ2-5; CDR3 length: 15; CDR3 DNA: TGTGCCAGCAGCTTGAGTCTAGTCTCCCAAGAGACCCAGTACTTC; CDR3 protein: CASSLSLVSQETQYF
clone size: once; V gene: TRBV24-1; D gene: TRBD2; J gene: TRBJ2-7; CDR3 length: 14; CDR3 DNA: TGTGCCACCAGTACTAGCGGGAGGGCCTACGAGCAGTACTTC; CDR3 protein: CATSTSGRAYEQYF
clone size: -; V gene: TRBV7-8; D gene: TRBD1; J gene: TRBJ2-1; CDR3 length: 18; CDR3 DNA: TGTGCCAGCAGCTTAATCTTTTGGCGGGACAGGGGAAGAAATGAGCAGTTCTTC; CDR3 protein: CASSLIFWRDRGRNEQFF
clone size: -; V gene: TRBV6-5; D gene: -; J gene: TRBJ1-3; CDR3 length: 15; CDR3 DNA: TGTGCCAGCAATCGGCAGGCGATCTCTGGAAACACCATATATTTT; CDR3 protein: CASNRQAISGNTIYF
clone size: once; V gene: TRBV5-6; D gene: TRBD1; J gene: TRBJ1-1; CDR3 length: 13; CDR3 DNA: TGTGCCAGCAGCCCGGACAGGGGTAATGAAGCTTTCTTT; CDR3 protein: CASSPDRGNEAFF
clone size: -; V gene: TRBV29-1; D gene: -; J gene: TRBJ2-1; CDR3 length: 10; CDR3 DNA: TGCAGCGTTGAACGCGGGGTTCAGTTCTTC; CDR3 protein: CSVERGVQFF
clone size: -; V gene: TRBV3-1/TRBV3-2; D gene: TRBD2; J gene: TRBJ2-3; CDR3 length: 16; CDR3 DNA: TGTGCCAGCAGCCCGTTAGCGGGGGGGCCGACAGATACGCAGTATTTT; CDR3 protein: CASSPLAGGPTDTQYF
clone size: -; V gene: TRBV6-5; D gene: -; J gene: TRBJ1-3; CDR3 length: 15; CDR3 DNA: TGTGCCAGCAGTTACCGGCCGGGGATCGGAAACACCATATATTTT; CDR3 protein: CASSYRPGIGNTIYF
clone size: once; V gene: TRBV4-1; D gene: TRBD1; J gene: TRBJ2-4; CDR3 length: 17; CDR3 DNA: TGCGCCAGCAGCCCACAATGGGGGACAGCTTTCAAAAACATTCAGTACTTC; CDR3 protein: CASSPQWGTAFKNIQYF
clone size: -; V gene: TRBV10-3; D gene: -; J gene: TRBJ2-7; CDR3 length: 12; CDR3 DNA: TGTGCCATCAGGAATGAGACCTACGAGCAGTACTTC; CDR3 protein: CAIRNETYEQYF
clone size: -; V gene: TRBV5-1; D gene: TRBD1; J gene: TRBJ2-1; CDR3 length: 15; CDR3 DNA: TGCGCCAGCAGCTTGGAGGGACAGGGGCGAAGTGAGCAGTTCTTC; CDR3 protein: CASSLEGQGRSEQFF
clone size: -; V gene: TRBV13; D gene: -; J gene: TRBJ1-5; CDR3 length: 16; CDR3 DNA: TGTGCCAGCAGCTTAGGCGGAGGGTCTGGCAATCAGCCCCAGCATTTT; CDR3 protein: CASSLGGGSGNQPQHF
clone size: -; V gene: TRBV11-2; D gene: -; J gene: TRBJ1-6; CDR3 length: 13; CDR3 DNA: TGTGCCAGCAGCTTGGACATGGAGTCACCCCTCCACTTT; CDR3 protein: CASSLDMESPLHF
clone size: -; V gene: TRBV24-1; D gene: TRBD1; J gene: TRBJ1-2; CDR3 length: 16; CDR3 DNA: TGTGCCACCAGTTCAGGAAACACAGGGGCTAACTATGGCTACACCTTC; CDR3 protein: CATSSGNTGANYGYTF
clone size: -; V gene: TRBV27; D gene: TRBD2; J gene: TRBJ2-1; CDR3 length: 15; CDR3 DNA: TGTGCCAGCAGCTTCGGCGGGGGTTCTGGCGATGAGCAGTTCTTC; CDR3 protein: CASSFGGGSGDEQFF
clone size: few; V gene: TRBV6-5; D gene: -; J gene: TRBJ1-1; CDR3 length: 13; CDR3 DNA: TGTGCCAGCAGTAAACAGGGTTCCACTGAAGCTTTCTTT; CDR3 protein: CASSKQGSTEAFF
clone size: -; V gene: TRBV7-8; D gene: TRBD2; J gene: TRBJ2-7; CDR3 length: 13; CDR3 DNA: TGTGCCAGCAGCTCGGGGGGTACATACGAGCAGTACTTC; CDR3 protein: CASSSGGTYEQYF
clone size: -; V gene: TRBV29-1; D gene: -; J gene: TRBJ2-2; CDR3 length: 10; CDR3 DNA: TGCAGCGCCATCAGCGGGGAGCTGTTTTTT; CDR3 protein: CSAISGELFF
clone size: -; V gene: TRBV11-2; D gene: TRBD2; J gene: TRBJ2-7; CDR3 length: 14; CDR3 DNA: TGTGCCAGCAGTCCAAATGGGGGGGATGGAGAGCAGTACTTC; CDR3 protein: CASSPNGGDGEQYF
clone size: -; V gene: TRBV3-1/TRBV3-2; D gene: -; J gene: TRBJ2-1; CDR3 length: 15; CDR3 DNA: TGTGCCAGCAGCCAAGGCAGGGTAAGGTACAATGAGCAGTTCTTC; CDR3 protein: CASSQGRVRYNEQFF
clone size: -; V gene: TRBV9; D gene: TRBD1; J gene: TRBJ1-4; CDR3 length: 15; CDR3 DNA: TGTGCCAGCAGCGCCATCGGGACAGCCAATGAAAAACTGTTTTTT; CDR3 protein: CASSAIGTANEKLFF
clone size: -; V gene: TRBV6-5; D gene: TRBD1; J gene: TRBJ1-5; CDR3 length: 14; CDR3 DNA: TGTGCCAGCGGAATTGACAGGGGGAATCAGCCCCAGCATTTT; CDR3 protein: CASGIDRGNQPQHF
clone size: few; V gene: TRBV2; D gene: TRBD1; J gene: TRBJ2-7; CDR3 length: 12; CDR3 DNA: TGTGCCAGCAGTGAGGGACAGTCCGAGCAGTACTTC; CDR3 protein: CASSEGQSEQYF
clone size: few; V gene: TRBV27; D gene: TRBD1; J gene: TRBJ2-7; CDR3 length: 15; CDR3 DNA: TGTGCCAGCGGAAAAGCCGGGACAGGGAACTACGAGCAGTACTTC; CDR3 protein: CASGKAGTGNYEQYF
clone size: -; V gene: TRBV7-8; D gene: TRBD2; J gene: TRBJ2-7; CDR3 length: 15; CDR3 DNA: TGTGCCAGCAGCGTACCGGGACTAGCGGGGGCGGAGCAGTACTTC; CDR3 protein: CASSVPGLAGAEQYF
clone size: -; V gene: TRBV4-1; D gene: TRBD2; J gene: TRBJ2-1; CDR3 length: 17; CDR3 DNA: TGCGCCAGCAGCCAATATATGGGTAGCGGGAGGGACAATGAGCAGTTCTTC; CDR3 protein: CASSQYMGSGRDNEQFF
clone size: once; V gene: TRBV19; D gene: -; J gene: TRBJ1-2; CDR3 length: 12; CDR3 DNA: TGTGCCAGTAGTCCGTCCTCCTATGGCTACACCTTC; CDR3 protein: CASSPSSYGYTF
clone size: -; V gene: TRBV3-1/TRBV3-2; D gene: TRBD2; J gene: TRBJ2-5; CDR3 length: 17; CDR3 DNA: TGTGCCAGCAGCCAAGATGTAGCTATGCGCGGGGGAGAGACCCAGTACTTC; CDR3 protein: CASSQDVAMRGGETQYF
clone size: once; V gene: TRBV7-9; D gene: -; J gene: TRBJ2-6; CDR3 length: 15; CDR3 DNA: TGTGCCAGCAGCCTGGACAGATCTGGGGCCAACGTCCTGACTTTC; CDR3 protein: CASSLDRSGANVLTF
clone size: -; V gene: TRBV2; D gene: -; J gene: TRBJ1-2; CDR3 length: 13; CDR3 DNA: TGTGCCAGCACTGGACAAGCCAACTATGGCTACACCTTC; CDR3 protein: CASTGQANYGYTF
clone size: few; V gene: TRBV27; D gene: -; J gene: TRBJ1-5; CDR3 length: 14; CDR3 DNA: TGTGCCAGCAGTTTAAGGGGGAGCAATCAGCCCCAGCATTTT; CDR3 protein: CASSLRGSNQPQHF
clone size: -; V gene: TRBV19; D gene: TRBD2; J gene: TRBJ2-1; CDR3 length: 15; CDR3 DNA: TGTGCCAGTAGTATAAGGGACTATATAGCCAATGAGCAGTTCTTC; CDR3 protein: CASSIRDYIANEQFF
clone size: -; V gene: TRBV19; D gene: -; J gene: TRBJ1-2; CDR3 length: 13; CDR3 DNA: TGTGCCAGTAGGGGGGAGGGGAAGGATGGCTACACCTTC; CDR3 protein: CASRGEGKDGYTF
clone size: few; V gene: TRBV4-1; D gene: -; J gene: TRBJ1-6; CDR3 length: 14; CDR3 DNA: TGCGCCAGCAGCCAACAGGGAAATAATTCACCCCTCCACTTT; CDR3 protein: CASSQQGNNSPLHF
clone size: few; V gene: TRBV6-6; D gene: -; J gene: TRBJ1-5; CDR3 length: 16; CDR3 DNA: TGTGCCAGCAGTTACACCACGCAGGGTAACAATCAGCCCCAGCATTTT; CDR3 protein: CASSYTTQGNNQPQHF
clone size: -; V gene: TRBV6-1; D gene: -; J gene: TRBJ1-2; CDR3 length: 15; CDR3 DNA: TGTGCCAGCAGTGAATGGTCAGGAGGGGACTATGGCTACACCTTC; CDR3 protein: CASSEWSGGDYGYTF
clone size: -; V gene: TRBV21-1; D gene: -; J gene: TRBJ2-2; CDR3 length: 20; CDR3 DNA: TGTGCCAGCAGCAAACTCCACGGCGGGAGGGCTGTGAAGCTCACCGGGGAGCTGTTTTTT; CDR3 protein: CASSKLHGGRAVKLTGELFF
clone size: few; V gene: TRBV6-6; D gene: TRBD1; J gene: TRBJ2-7; CDR3 length: 14; CDR3 DNA: TGTGCCAGCAGTTACGGGACAGGGGGCTACGAGCAGTACTTC; CDR3 protein: CASSYGTGGYEQYF
clone size: -; V gene: TRBV6-1; D gene: TRBD1; J gene: TRBJ1-5; CDR3 length: 15; CDR3 DNA: TGTGCCAGCAGTGAAGTATCAGGGGGCGGTCAGCCCCAGCATTTT; CDR3 protein: CASSEVSGGGQPQHF
clone size: -; V gene: TRBV7-9; D gene: -; J gene: TRBJ2-5; CDR3 length: 13; CDR3 DNA: TGTGCCAGCAGCCAAGTCTCGGGGGAGACCCAGTACTTC; CDR3 protein: CASSQVSGETQYF
clone size: -; V gene: TRBV10-2; D gene: TRBD1; J gene: TRBJ2-6; CDR3 length: 18; CDR3 DNA: TGCGCCAGCAGGGGACCCGGGACAGGGGACTCTGGGGCCAACGTCCTGACTTTC; CDR3 protein: CASRGPGTGDSGANVLTF
clone size: -; V gene: TRBV9; D gene: TRBD2; J gene: TRBJ2-7; CDR3 length: 18; CDR3 DNA: TGTGCCAGCAGCGTGTCTGAACTAGCGGGAGTGGGGGGGTACGAGCAGTACTTC; CDR3 protein: CASSVSELAGVGGYEQYF
clone size: -; V gene: TRBV6-6; D gene: TRBD2; J gene: TRBJ2-1; CDR3 length: 14; CDR3 DNA: TGTGCCAGCACCAGCGGGGGGCTATACAATGAGCAGTTCTTC; CDR3 protein: CASTSGGLYNEQFF
clone size: -; V gene: TRBV11-2; D gene: -; J gene: TRBJ1-5; CDR3 length: 14; CDR3 DNA: TGTGCCAGCAGCGGCAGGGTTAGCAATCAGCCCCAGCATTTT; CDR3 protein: CASSGRVSNQPQHF
clone size: -; V gene: TRBV27; D gene: -; J gene: TRBJ2-7; CDR3 length: 13; CDR3 DNA: TGTGCCAGCCGTTCACAGAGCTCCTACGAGCAGTACTTC; CDR3 protein: CASRSQSSYEQYF